A single sample gave rise to the 32 T cell receptor beta chains below, sequenced in a study of response to subunit inactivated influenza vaccine. One entry per CDR3 protein, called by TCRdb with MiXCR from the RT-PCR reads. The sample lists 600,000 to 850,000 distinct CDR3 sequences, around 15% seen once, with about 7.4% in the top ten. The material was PBMCs from blood, obtained 14 to 15 days before vaccination. The receptors were gathered from a man between 45 and 60 years old who received an inactivated influenza vaccine.

This clonotype was recorded at least ten times. The rearrangement uses TRBV4-1 and TRBJ1-2; 10 bases are shared with TRBD1. Germline CDR1 MGHRA, CDR2 YSYEKL. Trimming at V came to 2 bases and at J to 5 bases, leaving 8 bases not matched to a gene. There are 16 residues in the CDR3. CDR3 sequence (DNA): TGCGCCAGCAGCCAATCCGGGACAGGGGTTGGTTATGGCTACACCTTC. Protein: CASSQSGTGVGYGYTF.

This clonotype was seen more than once but under ten times. The chain has TRBV5-1 and TRBJ2-2; D is perhaps TRBD1 (5 bases). The CDR3 has 13 amino acids. Trimming took off 6 bases at V and 7 bases at J, with 13 bases between the two ends. Germline lookup yields CDR1 SGHRS and CDR2 YFSETQ. The CDR3 DNA reads as TGCGCCAGCACGGACGCAGGGATCGGGGAGCTGTTTTTT. Protein sequence: CASTDAGIGELFF.

The chain links TRBV3-1 to TRBJ2-7, with TRBD2 matching over 8 bases. The CDR3 loop spans 17 amino acids. With V trimmed by 4 bases and J by 6 bases, 17 bases remained unmatched. Germline assignment: CDR1 LGHDT and CDR2 YNNKEL (reference sequence). This CDR3 reads CASSPIPLLAGLREQYF. In DNA, the CDR3 is TGTGCCAGCAGCCCCATCCCTCTTTTAGCGGGACTCCGCGAGCAGTACTTC.

This clonotype was counted ten times or more. The chain has TRBV28 and TRBJ2-1; tentative D call: TRBD1 (6 bases). Trimming pared 3 bases from V and 9 bases from J, leaving 15 bases between. The CDR3 contains 14 residues. The germline CDR1 and CDR2 sequences are MDHEN and SYDVKM. In DNA, the CDR3 is TGTGCCAGCAGTTTCCGACCCAACAGGGTTGAGCAGTTCTTC. This codes for CASSFRPNRVEQFF.

This clonotype was observed a few times. The V call is TRBV5-4, the J call TRBJ2-5; TRBD1 might be the D (5 bases). Germline loops: CDR1 SGHNT, CDR2 YYREEE (reference sequence). Trimming removed 0 bases from V and 2 bases from J, with 14 bases in between. This CDR3 spans 16 amino acids. CDR3 coding DNA: TGTGCCAGCAGCTTGGCCCCCAGGGCGAGGCAAGAGACCCAGTACTTC. The encoded protein is CASSLAPRARQETQYF.

This clonotype was seen many times. The rearrangement joins TRBV15 to TRBJ1-1, with 7 bases fitting TRBD1. V lost 6 bases and J lost 1; bases outside the gene matches: 8. CDR1 is LNHNV, CDR2 YYDKDF, per germline (reference sequence). The CDR3 contains 15 residues. In nucleotides, the CDR3 is TGTGCCACCAGTCGGGACAGCCAACCGAACACTGAAGCTTTCTTT. Translating it yields CATSRDSQPNTEAFF.

The chain recombines TRBV7-2 with TRBJ2-7; 7 bases agree with TRBD2. Germline V gene sequence: CDR1 SGHTA, CDR2 FQGNSA. J gave up 3 bases and V 5 bases, and 10 bases lay outside the gene matches. The CDR3 totals 15 residues. The CDR3 loop is CASSAPPPGGYEQYF. CDR3 coding DNA: TGTGCCAGCAGCGCCCCTCCCCCGGGGGGCTACGAGCAGTACTTC.

This clonotype occurred a few times. J is TRBJ2-5 and V is TRBV27; D call uncertain. Deletions cut 7 bases from V and 0 bases from J, with 3 bases between. The CDR3 is made up of 11 amino acids. Germline V gene data show CDR1 as MNHEY and CDR2 as SMNVEV (reference sequence). The CDR3 region has the DNA TGTGCCAGCACGTACCAAGAGACCCAGTACTTC. Residues: CASTYQETQYF.

The CDR3 sequence: CASSSLQGVKNIQYF. The CDR3 DNA reads TGTGCCAGCAGCTCATTACAGGGTGTCAAAAACATTCAGTACTTC. V and J are TRBV11-2 and TRBJ2-4, with a possible D match to TRBD1 (6 bases). Germline values: CDR1 SGHAT, CDR2 FQNNGV. The CDR3 consists of 15 residues. V lost 4 bases to trimming and J lost 3 bases, with 13 bases between them.

The chain joins TRBV29-1 to TRBJ2-5; D not certain. V lost 6 bases and J lost 0, with 8 bases in between. CDR3 length: 12 residues. Germline CDR1 and CDR2: SQVTM and ANQGSEA. CDR3 sequence reads: CSVTDNQETQYF. The CDR3 coding sequence is TGCAGCGTCACCGACAACCAAGAGACCCAGTACTTC.

The sample holds a few counts of this clonotype. V usage is TRBV7-9 and J usage is TRBJ2-1; D unresolved. CDR3 length: 14 residues. Trimming cost V 2 bases and J 8 bases, with 13 bases left between them. The V gene's germline CDR1 is SEHNR and CDR2 FQNEAQ (reference sequence). The CDR3 DNA follows: TGTGCCAGCAGCTTATCAGGTTTTGGTTATGAGCAGTTCTTC. Encoded protein: CASSLSGFGYEQFF.

In its sample, this clonotype was seen a few times. V gene TRBV12-3 or TRBV12-4 combines with J gene TRBJ1-5; tentatively, D is TRBD1 (6 bases). Trimming removed 5 bases at V and 7 bases at J, with 21 bases between. The CDR3 spans 16 residues. The CDR3 sequence is CASSMTGTLLGQPQHF. CDR3 in DNA: TGTGCCAGCAGTATGACCGGGACACTCTTGGGGCAGCCCCAGCATTTT.

This clonotype has only a few counts. This sequence joins TRBV6-2 or TRBV6-3 and TRBJ2-2; D possibly corresponds to TRBD2 (5 bases). Trimming removed 6 bases at V and 4 bases at J, with 12 bases between. The CDR3 covers 14 residues. From germline, CDR1 is MNHEY and CDR2 SVGEGT. CDR3 bases: TGTGCCAGCAGCTACCGGCGGGTCACCGGGGAGCTGTTTTTT. Its translation is CASSYRRVTGELFF.

The chain combines TRBV3-1 with TRBJ2-3; a weak D match, TRBD2 (6 bases). The CDR3 consists of 16 residues. Trimming took 4 bases from V and 0 from J, leaving 14 bases between them. CDR1 is LGHDT and CDR2 is YNNKEL in the germline V gene (reference sequence). CDR3 sequence reads: CASSLSGGTSTDTQYF. CDR3 nucleotide sequence: TGTGCCAGCAGCCTTTCTGGCGGGACTAGCACAGATACGCAGTATTTT.

The V gene is TRBV9, the J gene TRBJ2-7; TRBD1 might be the D (6 bases). Germline V gene sequence: CDR1 SGDLS, CDR2 YYNGEE. V was cut by 6 bases and J by 2 bases, with 15 bases left in between. The CDR3 contains 14 residues. The CDR3 sequence: CASNSGQITYEQYF. The CDR3 region has the DNA TGTGCCAGCAATTCAGGACAGATTACCTACGAGCAGTACTTC. Variable domain in full (rest from reference TRBV9 and TRBJ2-7): DSGVTQTPKHLITATGQRVTLRCSPRSGDLSVYWYQQSLDQGLQFLIQYYNGEERAKGNILERFSAQQFPDLHSELNLSSLELGDSALYFCASNSGQITYEQYFGPGTRLTVT.

The sample holds a few counts of this clonotype. The chain uses TRBV28 and TRBJ2-5; TRBD2 aligns across 10 bases. CDR3 length: 15 amino acids. The trim removed 6 bases at V and 4 bases at J, leaving 8 bases unmatched. Looked up from germline, CDR1 is MDHEN and CDR2 is SYDVKM. CDR3 in DNA: TGTGCCAGCAGCCCAGACCTAGCGGGAGCAGAGACCCAGTACTTC. It translates to CASSPDLAGAETQYF.

V and J are TRBV29-1 and TRBJ1-2; maybe TRBD1 (5 bases). Trimming removed 6 bases from V and 9 bases from J, with 20 bases in between. Per the germline V gene, CDR1 is SQVTM and CDR2 is ANQGSEA. The CDR3 sequence is 13 residues long. The CDR3 coding sequence is TGCAGCGTGATTGGGACCCGCGTCGCGAGCTACACCTTC. It specifies CSVIGTRVASYTF.

This clonotype was seen many times. This chain links TRBV6-1 with TRBJ1-1; TRBD1 aligns across 10 bases. The V gene end was trimmed by 6 bases and the J gene end by 4 bases; junction bases not matched to a gene: 11. The CDR3 is 16 residues long. Germline loops: CDR1 MNHNS, CDR2 SASEGT. CDR3 loop: CASSPPLGQGGTEAFF. The DNA of the CDR3 is TGTGCCAGCAGCCCCCCTCTAGGACAGGGGGGCACTGAAGCTTTCTTT.

A note on this clonotype: Its ends do not fully match the called genes, so a read error is possible. This rearrangement joins TRBV4-1 to TRBJ2-7; tentative D call: TRBD2 (5 bases). Germline CDR1 reads MGHRA; CDR2 reads YSYEKL. The CDR3 loop spans 16 amino acids. CDR3 in amino acids: CTSSQDSLGGFSEQYF. CDR3 bases: TGCACCAGCAGCCAAGATTCCCTTGGAGGTTTTTCCGAGCAGTACTTC.

CDR3 amino acids: CASSQDQERYNEQFF. The CDR3 DNA reads as TGCGCCAGCAGCCAAGATCAAGAACGCTACAATGAGCAGTTCTTC. V and J are TRBV4-3 and TRBJ2-1, with unresolved D. This CDR3 is built from 15 residues. V shed 0 bases and J shed 3 bases, with 9 bases lying between them. CDR1 is LGHNA, CDR2 YSLEER, per germline.

This clonotype was detected only a few times. CDR3 in amino acids: CSGTGGNTF. The CDR3 DNA reads as TGCAGCGGGACAGGGGGAAACACCTTC. The rearrangement joins TRBV29-1 to TRBJ1-2; 10 positions agree with TRBD1. The germline V gene encodes CDR1 SQVTM and CDR2 ANQGSEA. The CDR3 runs 9 residues. V gave up 7 bases and J gave up 12 bases; unmatched junction bases: 2. The whole variable domain, remainder taken from reference TRBV29-1 and TRBJ1-2, is SAVISQKPSRDICQRGTSLTIQCQVDSQVTMMFWYRQQPGQSLTLIATANQGSEATYESGFVIDKFPISRPNLTFSTLTVSNMSPEDSSIYLCSGTGGNTFGSGTRLTVV.

This sequence joins TRBV7-2 and TRBJ2-7, with 11 positions matching TRBD2. Germline lookup yields CDR1 SGHTA and CDR2 FQGNSA. This CDR3 is built from 17 residues. V was pared by 0 bases and J by 4 bases, with 8 bases of the junction left unmatched. For the CDR3, the DNA is TGTGCCAGCAGCTTAGCGCGGGCTAGCGGGGGGATGTACGAGCAGTACTTC. This translates into CASSLARASGGMYEQYF.

The chain joins TRBV11-2 to TRBJ1-2; the D gene is possibly TRBD1 (5 bases). Trimming left V 3 bases short and J 3 bases short, with 14 bases between. Germline V gene data show CDR1 as SGHAT and CDR2 as FQNNGV. CDR3 length equals 15 residues. CDR3 DNA sequence: TGTGCCAGCAGCTTGAGGGGAAGAGGGGACTATGGCTACACCTTC. Protein: CASSLRGRGDYGYTF.

This chain links TRBV7-6 with TRBJ2-1, with D perhaps matching TRBD1 or TRBD2 (5 bases each). The CDR3 is made up of 16 amino acids. The V end lost 5 bases, the J end lost 2 bases, and 16 bases lay between the germline ends. Germline V CDR1 and CDR2: SGHVS, FNYEAQ. The CDR3 region has the DNA TGTGCCAGCAGCCCTGCCGGGGACGGAGCCTACAATGAGCAGTTCTTC. Amino acids: CASSPAGDGAYNEQFF. Together with reference TRBV7-6 and TRBJ2-1, the CDR3 gives the full variable domain: GAGVSQSPRYKVTKRGQDVALRCDPISGHVSLYWYRQALGQGPEFLTYFNYEAQQDKSGLPNDRFSAERPEGSISTLTIQRTEQRDSAMYRCASSPAGDGAYNEQFFGPGTRLTVL.

This clonotype was recorded many times. The chain carries TRBV20-1 and TRBJ2-3, with D unclear. The CDR3 contains 13 residues. Trimming took 3 bases from V and 4 from J, leaving 11 bases between them. Germline assignment: CDR1 DFQATT and CDR2 SNEGSKA (reference sequence). The CDR3 DNA follows: TGCAGTGCTAGTCGAGCTGGACCAGATACGCAGTATTTT. Translated: CSASRAGPDTQYF.

This clonotype was seen more than once but under ten times. The chain is built from TRBV5-1 and TRBJ2-3; 7 nucleotides agree with TRBD2. The J segment lost 2 bases and the V segment lost 4 bases, leaving 4 bases of the junction unmatched. The CDR3 spans 14 residues. From germline, CDR1 is SGHRS and CDR2 YFSETQ. CDR3 DNA: TGCGCCAGCAGCCTAGCGGATATCACAGATACGCAGTATTTT. Translating it yields CASSLADITDTQYF.

V usage is TRBV2 and J usage is TRBJ2-7; 8 bases line up with TRBD1. CDR3 length equals 16 residues. V gave up 1 base and J gave up 2 bases; unmatched junction bases: 7. The germline V gene has CDR1 SNHLY and CDR2 FYNNEI. DNA for the CDR3: TGTGCCAGCAGTGAAGATCGACAGGGGTTCACCTACGAGCAGTACTTC. Translated, it gives CASSEDRQGFTYEQYF.

CDR3 sequence (DNA): TGCGCCAGCAGCCTCCGACTCGGGGTCCCTGGAGACTATGGCTACACCTTC. It codes for CASSLRLGVPGDYGYTF. The genes are TRBV4-3 and TRBJ1-2; no firm D call. Deletions cut 4 bases from V and 3 bases from J, with 21 bases between. The length of the CDR3 is 17 residues. CDR1 LGHNA and CDR2 YSLEER come from the germline V gene.

The chain is built from TRBV20-1 and TRBJ2-7, with 10 bases that match TRBD1. The CDR3 consists of 15 residues. Losses at the gene ends were 0 bases for V and 5 bases for J; bases not matched to a gene: 7. Germline loops: CDR1 DFQATT, CDR2 SNEGSKA (reference sequence). CDR3 DNA sequence: TGCAGTGCTAGAGATAGGTTTGGGACAGGGGACGAGCAGTACTTC. Encoded protein: CSARDRFGTGDEQYF.

The rearrangement links TRBV5-5 to TRBJ1-4; D unresolved. The germline CDR1 and CDR2 sequences are SGHKS and YYEKEE (reference sequence). The CDR3 runs 13 residues. The V gene lost 0 bases and the J gene lost 7 bases, with 7 bases spanning the gap. In nucleotides, the CDR3 is TGTGCCAGCAGCTTGGCCCAACGTGAAAAACTGTTTTTT. Translating gives CASSLAQREKLFF.

This clonotype was seen a few times. This chain joins TRBV27 and TRBJ2-7; 7 bases are shared with TRBD2. V lost 5 bases, J lost 5 bases, and 15 bases stayed unmatched. The CDR3 is 16 amino acids. In germline, CDR1 is MNHEY, CDR2 SMNVEV (reference sequence). This CDR3 is CASSPRGGASYHEQYF. DNA of the CDR3: TGTGCCAGCAGTCCAAGGGGAGGGGCTAGCTACCACGAGCAGTACTTC.

In its sample, this clonotype was seen many times. CDR3: CASSQETFQETQYF. The CDR3 nucleotides read TGCGCCAGCAGCCAAGAGACGTTCCAAGAGACCCAGTACTTC. The V call is TRBV4-3, the J call TRBJ2-5; D is unclear. Germline lookup yields CDR1 LGHNA and CDR2 YSLEER. CDR3 size: 14 residues. Trimming removed 0 bases at V and 1 base at J, with 6 bases between.